This TCR beta chain emerged from a study of blood T cell repertoires in COVID-19. Data came from immunoSEQ multiplex PCR; TCRdb stores just in-frame clones and leaves some out. The sample carries about 120,000 clones, 60% to 85% recorded once. Germline V CDR1 and CDR2: MNHEY, SMNVEV (reference sequence). Trimming pared 7 bases from V and 5 bases from J, leaving 17 bases between. The CDR3 extends over 14 amino acids. Input material: peripheral blood. The chain carries TRBV27 and TRBJ1-1; D perhaps matches TRBD1 (5 bases). The receptor was derived from an older man with acute or convalescent COVID-19. The CDR3 is CASTPNGGNTEAFF. The DNA of the CDR3 is TGTGCCAGCACCCCCAATGGGGGGAATACTGAAGCTTTCTTT.